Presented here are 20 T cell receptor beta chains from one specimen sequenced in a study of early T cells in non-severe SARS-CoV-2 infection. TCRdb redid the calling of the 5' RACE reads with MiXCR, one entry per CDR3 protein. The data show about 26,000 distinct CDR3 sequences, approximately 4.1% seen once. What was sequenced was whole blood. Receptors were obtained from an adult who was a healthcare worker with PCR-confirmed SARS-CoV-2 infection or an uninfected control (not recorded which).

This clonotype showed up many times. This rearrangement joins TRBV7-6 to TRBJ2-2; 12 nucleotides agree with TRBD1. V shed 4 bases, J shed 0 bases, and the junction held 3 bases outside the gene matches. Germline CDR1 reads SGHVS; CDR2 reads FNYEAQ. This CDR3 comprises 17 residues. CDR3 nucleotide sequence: TGTGCCAGCAGCTCCGGGACAGGGGGCCCGAACACCGGGGAGCTGTTTTTT. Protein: CASSSGTGGPNTGELFF.

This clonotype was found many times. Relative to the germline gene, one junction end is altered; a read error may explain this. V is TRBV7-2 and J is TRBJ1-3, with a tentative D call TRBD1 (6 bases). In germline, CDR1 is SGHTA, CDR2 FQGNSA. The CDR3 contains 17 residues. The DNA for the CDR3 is TGTGCCAGCAGCCCCGGAACCCGGACAGTCTCTGAAAACACCATATATTTT. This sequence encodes CASSPGTRTVSENTIYF.

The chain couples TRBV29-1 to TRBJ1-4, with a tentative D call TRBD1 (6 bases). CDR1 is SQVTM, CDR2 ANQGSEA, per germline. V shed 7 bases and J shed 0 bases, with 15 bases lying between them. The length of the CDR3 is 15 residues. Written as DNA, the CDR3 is TGCAGCGCGACAGGAGCTTGGGCAACTAATGAAAAACTGTTTTTT. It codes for CSATGAWATNEKLFF.

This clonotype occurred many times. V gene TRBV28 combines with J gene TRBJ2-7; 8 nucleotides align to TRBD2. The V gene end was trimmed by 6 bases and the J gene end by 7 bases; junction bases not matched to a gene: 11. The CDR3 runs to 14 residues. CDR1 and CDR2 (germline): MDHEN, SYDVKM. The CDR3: CASRGQLADGEQYF. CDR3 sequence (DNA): TGTGCCAGCAGGGGACAACTAGCGGACGGAGAGCAGTACTTC.

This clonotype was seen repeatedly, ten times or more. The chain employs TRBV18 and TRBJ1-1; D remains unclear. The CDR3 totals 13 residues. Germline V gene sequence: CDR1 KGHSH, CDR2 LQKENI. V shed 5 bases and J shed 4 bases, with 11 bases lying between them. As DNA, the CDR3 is TGTGCCAGCTCATTCGACATGTCCACTGAAGCTTTCTTT. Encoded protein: CASSFDMSTEAFF.

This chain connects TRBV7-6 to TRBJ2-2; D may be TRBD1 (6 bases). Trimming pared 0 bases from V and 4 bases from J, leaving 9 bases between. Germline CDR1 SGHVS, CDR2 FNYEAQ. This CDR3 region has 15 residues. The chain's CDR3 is CASSLATGGTGELFF. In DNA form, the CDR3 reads TGTGCCAGCAGCTTAGCGACAGGCGGCACCGGGGAGCTGTTTTTT.

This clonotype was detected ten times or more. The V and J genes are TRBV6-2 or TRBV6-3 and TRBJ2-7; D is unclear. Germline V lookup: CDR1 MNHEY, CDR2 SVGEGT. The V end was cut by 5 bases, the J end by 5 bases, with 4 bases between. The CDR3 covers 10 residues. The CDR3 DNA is TGTGCCAGCAGTATCCACGAGCAGTACTTC. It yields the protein CASSIHEQYF.

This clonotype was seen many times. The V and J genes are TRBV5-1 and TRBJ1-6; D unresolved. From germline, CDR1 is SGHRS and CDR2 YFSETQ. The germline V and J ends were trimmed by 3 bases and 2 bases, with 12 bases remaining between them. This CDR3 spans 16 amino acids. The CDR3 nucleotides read TGCGCCAGCAGCTCTCAAGGGAGTGCCTATAATTCACCCCTCCACTTT. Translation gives CASSSQGSAYNSPLHF.

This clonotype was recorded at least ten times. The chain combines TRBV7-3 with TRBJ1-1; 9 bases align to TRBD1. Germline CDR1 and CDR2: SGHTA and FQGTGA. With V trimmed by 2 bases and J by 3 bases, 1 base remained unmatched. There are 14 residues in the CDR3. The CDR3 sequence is CASSLWDRDTEAFF. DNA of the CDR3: TGTGCCAGCAGCTTATGGGACAGGGACACTGAAGCTTTCTTT.

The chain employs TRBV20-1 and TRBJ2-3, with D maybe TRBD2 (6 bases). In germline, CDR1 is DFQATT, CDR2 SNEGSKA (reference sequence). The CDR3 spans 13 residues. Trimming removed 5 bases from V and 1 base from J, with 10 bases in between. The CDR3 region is CSARDSRTDTQYF. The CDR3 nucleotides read TGCAGTGCTCGGGACTCACGCACAGATACGCAGTATTTT.

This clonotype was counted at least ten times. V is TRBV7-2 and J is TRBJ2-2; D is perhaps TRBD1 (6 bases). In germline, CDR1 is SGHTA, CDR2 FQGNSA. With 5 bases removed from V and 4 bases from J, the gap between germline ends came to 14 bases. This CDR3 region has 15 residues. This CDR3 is CASSVQGWGTGELFF. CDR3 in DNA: TGTGCCAGCAGCGTACAGGGTTGGGGCACCGGGGAGCTGTTTTTT.

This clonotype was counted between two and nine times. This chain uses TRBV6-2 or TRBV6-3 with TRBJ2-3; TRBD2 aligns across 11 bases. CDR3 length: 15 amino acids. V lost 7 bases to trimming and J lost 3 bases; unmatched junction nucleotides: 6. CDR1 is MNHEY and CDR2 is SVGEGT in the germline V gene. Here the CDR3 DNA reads TGTGCCAGCACACTAGCGGGAGTGTTTACAGATACGCAGTATTTT. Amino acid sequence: CASTLAGVFTDTQYF.

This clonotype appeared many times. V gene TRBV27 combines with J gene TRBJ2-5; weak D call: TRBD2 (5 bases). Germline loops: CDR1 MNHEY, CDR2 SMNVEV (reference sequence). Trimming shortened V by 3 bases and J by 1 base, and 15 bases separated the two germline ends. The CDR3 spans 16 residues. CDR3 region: CASSFEGRGTQETQYF. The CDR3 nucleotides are TGTGCCAGCAGTTTTGAGGGTCGAGGTACCCAAGAGACCCAGTACTTC.

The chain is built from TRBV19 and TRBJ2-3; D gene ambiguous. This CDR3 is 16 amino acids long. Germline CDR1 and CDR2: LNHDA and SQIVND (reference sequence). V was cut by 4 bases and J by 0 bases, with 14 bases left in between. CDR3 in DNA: TGTGCCAGTAGTAGCTTCCTCCGTTCTAGCACAGATACGCAGTATTTT. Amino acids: CASSSFLRSSTDTQYF.

CDR3: CASSRDWQTQYF. The CDR3 DNA reads as TGTGCCAGCAGTCGGGACTGGCAGACCCAGTACTTC. The rearrangement joins TRBV6-5 to TRBJ2-5, with D possibly TRBD2 on 6 matching bases. V was clipped by 5 bases and J by 6 bases, with 10 bases between them. The CDR3 runs to 12 residues. CDR1 is MNHEY and CDR2 is SVGAGI in the germline V gene.

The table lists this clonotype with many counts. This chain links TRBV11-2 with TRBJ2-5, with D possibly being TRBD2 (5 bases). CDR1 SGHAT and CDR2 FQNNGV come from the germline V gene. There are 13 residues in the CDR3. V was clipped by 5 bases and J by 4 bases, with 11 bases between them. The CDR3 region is CASSQEAAETQYF. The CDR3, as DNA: TGTGCCAGCAGCCAGGAGGCTGCAGAGACCCAGTACTTC.

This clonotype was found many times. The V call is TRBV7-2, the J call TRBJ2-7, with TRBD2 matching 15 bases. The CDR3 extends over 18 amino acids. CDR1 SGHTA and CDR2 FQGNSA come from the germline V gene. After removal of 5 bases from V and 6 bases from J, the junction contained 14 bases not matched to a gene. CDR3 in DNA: TGTGCCAGCAGCCGGAGGACTAGCGGGAGGGGTTTTAACGGCGAGCAGTACTTC. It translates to CASSRRTSGRGFNGEQYF.

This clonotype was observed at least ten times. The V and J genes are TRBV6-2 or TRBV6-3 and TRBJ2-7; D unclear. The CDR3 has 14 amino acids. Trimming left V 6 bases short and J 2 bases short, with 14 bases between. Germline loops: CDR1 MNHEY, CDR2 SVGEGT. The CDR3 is CASSRAGITYEQYF. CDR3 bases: TGTGCCAGCAGCCGGGCCGGCATTACCTACGAGCAGTACTTC.

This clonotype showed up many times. The CDR3: CASSSSTAQETQYF. CDR3 bases: TGTGCCAGCAGTTCCTCGACAGCCCAAGAGACCCAGTACTTC. The V and J genes are TRBV28 and TRBJ2-5, with a possible D match to TRBD1 (5 bases). Germline V gives CDR1 MDHEN, CDR2 SYDVKM. V was pared by 4 bases and J by 1 base, with 10 bases between. This CDR3 contains 14 residues.

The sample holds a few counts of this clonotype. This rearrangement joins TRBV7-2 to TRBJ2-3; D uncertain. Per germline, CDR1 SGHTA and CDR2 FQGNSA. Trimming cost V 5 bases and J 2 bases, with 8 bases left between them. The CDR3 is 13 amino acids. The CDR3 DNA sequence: TGTGCCAGCAGCACCTTTATCACAGATACGCAGTATTTT. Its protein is CASSTFITDTQYF.